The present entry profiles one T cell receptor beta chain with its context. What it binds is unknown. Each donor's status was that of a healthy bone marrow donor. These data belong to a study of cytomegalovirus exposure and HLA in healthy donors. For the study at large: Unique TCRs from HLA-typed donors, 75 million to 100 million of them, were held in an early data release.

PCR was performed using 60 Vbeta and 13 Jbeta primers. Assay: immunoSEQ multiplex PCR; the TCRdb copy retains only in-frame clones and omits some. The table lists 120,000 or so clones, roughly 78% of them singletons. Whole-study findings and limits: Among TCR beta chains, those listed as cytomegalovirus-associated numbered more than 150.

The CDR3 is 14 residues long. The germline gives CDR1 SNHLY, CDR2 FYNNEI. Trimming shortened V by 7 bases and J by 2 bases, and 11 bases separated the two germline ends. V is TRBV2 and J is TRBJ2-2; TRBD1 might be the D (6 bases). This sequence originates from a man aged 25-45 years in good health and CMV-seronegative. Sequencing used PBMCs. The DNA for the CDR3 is TGTGCCAGCATCGACAGGCGAAACACCGGGGAGCTGTTTTTT. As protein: CASIDRRNTGELFF.